This is a list of T cell receptor beta chains from one sample in a study of long-term antiretroviral therapy in people with HIV. The repertoire was sequenced with immunoSEQ multiplex PCR; TCRdb's copy has only in-frame clones and lacks some. Found here are approximately 26,000 clones, 85% of them singletons; the top ten hold roughly 9%. The source was unsorted PBMCs, collected 2.3 years after starting antiretroviral therapy. These receptors were obtained from a man aged 40-49 years with HIV. Each CDR3 is given with its conserved first and last residue. Each record gives: V gene, CDR3 protein.

TRBV6-5	CASSMTIAHEQYF
TRBV19	CALRGEGTGELFF
TRBV9	CASSSGLAGPTTGELFF
TRBV13	CASSASGNWRIDNEQFF
TRBV27	CASSLLGGRDTEAFF
TRBV13	CASSIAGTASYEQYF
TRBV5-1	CASSFGGRQETQYF
TRBV9	CASSVAPGASYEQYF
TRBV7-9	CASSLGGRVWETQYF
TRBV11-3	CASSLATEAFF
TRBV27	CASSPPQGRTQYF
TRBV7-6	CASSRERETGTDTQYF
TRBV19	CASTSIIRVNTEAFF
TRBV11-2	CASSPIEKNTEAFF
TRBV9	CASRPTALSTDTQYF
TRBV11-2	CASSLAVGDNEQFF
TRBV6-1	CASKMDPANEKLFF
TRBV5-1	CASSGTSGSRNEQFF
TRBV11-3	CASSQRGVSGANVLTF
TRBV6-4	CASSMTSGGEADTQYF
TRBV19	CASSSYFRASGTEAFF
TRBV5-6	CASRSGGADTQYF
TRBV18	CASSPNRGMDGYTF
TRBV6-1	CASKVPGVAKETQYF
TRBV7-9	CASSLIGLAGGTSTDTQYF
TRBV7-9	CASSWGPGGEQFF
TRBV7-9	CASSNSGTGSGELFF
TRBV27	CASSLSLGRPYEQYF
TRBV4-1	CASSQWTGSSYEQYF
TRBV5-1	CASRMGQSGTEAFF